The present TCR beta chain was sequenced within a study of T cells in Graves' hyperthyroidism and ophthalmopathy. The germline V gene has CDR1 SNHLY and CDR2 FYNNEI. The CDR3 covers 11 residues. Study-level points and caveats: Blood samples included most of the expanded thyroid clonotypes exceeding 0.001.

As to this clonotype: The target antigen is unknown. Since a much larger clone is just one base distant, this may be a read error.

TCR beta CDR3 region amplification was performed from RNA transcripts. Researchers ran a first-round RT-PCR on the TCR CDR3 using the HTBI primer set. TCRdb processed the multiplex PCR reads anew with MiXCR; each CDR3 protein has one entry. There are over 400,000 distinct CDR3 sequences in the sample; about 15% occur only once, and about 12% lies in the top ten. The sample consisted of blood. The V gene is TRBV2, the J gene TRBJ2-5; perhaps TRBD2 as D (5 bases). The receptor's source is a man aged 18 to 29 with Graves' ophthalmopathy. CDR3 nucleotides: TGTGCCAGCAGTGAATGGGAGACCCAGCACTTC. It translates to CASSEWETQHF.